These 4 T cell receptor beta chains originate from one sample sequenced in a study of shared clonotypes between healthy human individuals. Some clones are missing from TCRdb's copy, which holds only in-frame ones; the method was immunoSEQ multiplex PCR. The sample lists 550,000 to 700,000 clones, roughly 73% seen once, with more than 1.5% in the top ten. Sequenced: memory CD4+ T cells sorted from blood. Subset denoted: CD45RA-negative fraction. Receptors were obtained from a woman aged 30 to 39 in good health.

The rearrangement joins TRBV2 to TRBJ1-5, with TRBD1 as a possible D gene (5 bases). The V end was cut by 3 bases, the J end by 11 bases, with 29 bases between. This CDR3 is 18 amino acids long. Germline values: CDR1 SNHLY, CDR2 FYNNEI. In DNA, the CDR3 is TGTGCCAGCAGTGATACAATTGGATTGAGGGGCCTCGGGGAGACCCAGCATTTT. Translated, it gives CASSDTIGLRGLGETQHF.

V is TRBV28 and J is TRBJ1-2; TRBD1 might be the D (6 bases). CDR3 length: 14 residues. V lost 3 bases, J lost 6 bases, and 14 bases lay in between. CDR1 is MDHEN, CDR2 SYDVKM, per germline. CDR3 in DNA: TGTGCCAGCAGTTTTGGGGGGCAGGGAAATGGCTACACCTTC. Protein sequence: CASSFGGQGNGYTF.

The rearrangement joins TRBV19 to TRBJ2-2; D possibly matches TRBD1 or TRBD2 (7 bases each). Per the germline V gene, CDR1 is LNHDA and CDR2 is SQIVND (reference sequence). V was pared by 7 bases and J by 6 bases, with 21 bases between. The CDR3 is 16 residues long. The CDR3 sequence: CASKVGGSGNAGELFF. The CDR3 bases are TGTGCCAGTAAGGTAGGGGGCAGCGGGAATGCCGGGGAGCTGTTTTTT. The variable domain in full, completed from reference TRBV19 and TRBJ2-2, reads DGGITQSPKYLFRKEGQNVTLSCEQNLNHDAMYWYRQDPGQGLRLIYYSQIVNDFQKGDIAEGYSVSREKKESFPLTVTSAQKNPTAFYLCASKVGGSGNAGELFFGEGSRLTVL.

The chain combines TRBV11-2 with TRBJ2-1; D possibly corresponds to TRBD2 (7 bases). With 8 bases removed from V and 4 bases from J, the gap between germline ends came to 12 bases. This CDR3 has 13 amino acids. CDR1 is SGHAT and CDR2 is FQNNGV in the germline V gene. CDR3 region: CASGGGEYNEQFF. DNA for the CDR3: TGTGCCAGCGGAGGGGGGGAGTACAATGAGCAGTTCTTC.